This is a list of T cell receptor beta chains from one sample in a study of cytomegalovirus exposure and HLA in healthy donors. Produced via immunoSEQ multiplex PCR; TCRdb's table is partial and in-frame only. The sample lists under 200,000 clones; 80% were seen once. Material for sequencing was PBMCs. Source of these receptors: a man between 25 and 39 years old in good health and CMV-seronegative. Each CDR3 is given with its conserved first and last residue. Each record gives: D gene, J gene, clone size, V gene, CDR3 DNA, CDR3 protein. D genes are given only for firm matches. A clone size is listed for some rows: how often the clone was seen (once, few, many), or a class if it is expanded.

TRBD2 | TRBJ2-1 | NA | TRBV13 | TGTGCCAGCAGCGGCCCAGCGGGAGTACGATACAATGAGCAGTTCTTC | CASSGPAGVRYNEQFF
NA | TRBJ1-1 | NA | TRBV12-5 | TGTGCTAGTGGTCCCCGAACTGCTCAGGGGCCCGCGGAAGCTTTCTTT | CASGPRTAQGPAEAFF
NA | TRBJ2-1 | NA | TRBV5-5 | TGTGCCAGCAGCTTTCGTGGGGACACCTACAATGAGCAGTTCTTC | CASSFRGDTYNEQFF
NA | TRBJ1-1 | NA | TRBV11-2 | TGTGCCAGCAGCTTAGGGGCACTTGAAGCTTTCTTT | CASSLGALEAFF
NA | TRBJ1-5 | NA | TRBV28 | TGTGCCAGCAGTGATCCCGGGCGGGGGACTCTTCAGCCCCAGCATTTT | CASSDPGRGTLQPQHF
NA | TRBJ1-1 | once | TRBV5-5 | TGTGCCAGCAGCTTGGAGACAGTGAACACTGAAGCTTTCTTT | CASSLETVNTEAFF
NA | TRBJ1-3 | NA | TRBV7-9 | TGTGCCAGCATCGAGGGCGGAAACACCATATATTTT | CASIEGGNTIYF
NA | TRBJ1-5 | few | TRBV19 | TGTGCCACTTCACGGCAGGTTACTTATAGCAATCAGCCCCAGCATTTT | CATSRQVTYSNQPQHF
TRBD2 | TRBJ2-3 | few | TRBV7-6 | TGTGCCAGCAGCTCCTATGGCGGGAGGGCATCAGATACGCAGTATTTT | CASSSYGGRASDTQYF
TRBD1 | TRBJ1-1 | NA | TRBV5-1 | TGCGCCAGCAGCTCAGGGGGACTTCCCTTCCCGAACACTGAAGCTTTCTTT | CASSSGGLPFPNTEAFF
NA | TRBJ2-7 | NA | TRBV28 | TGTGCCAGCAGCCTGGACAGTAGCTCCTACGAGCAGTACTTC | CASSLDSSSYEQYF
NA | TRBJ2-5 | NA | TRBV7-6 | TGTGCCAGCAGCGCCTACAGGGCACCCATCCAAGAGACCCAGTACTTC | CASSAYRAPIQETQYF
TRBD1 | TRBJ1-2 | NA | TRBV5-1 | TGCGCCAGCAGCTCGCCGGGACAGGGGACCGATAACTATGGCTACACCTTC | CASSSPGQGTDNYGYTF
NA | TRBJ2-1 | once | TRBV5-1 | TGCGCCAGCACCGACTACCCTCTAAAGGACGATGAGCAGTTCTTC | CASTDYPLKDDEQFF
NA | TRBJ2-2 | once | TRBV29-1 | TGCAGCGTAGACAAAAACACCGGGGAGCTGTTTTTT | CSVDKNTGELFF
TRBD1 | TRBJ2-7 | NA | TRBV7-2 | TGTGCCACCGGGGACAGGGGTCCCTACGAGCAGTACTTC | CATGDRGPYEQYF
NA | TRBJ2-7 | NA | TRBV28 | TGTGCCAGCAGTTTGGAGGGGCCCGAGCAGTACTTC | CASSLEGPEQYF
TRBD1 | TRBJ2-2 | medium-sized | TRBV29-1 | TGCAGCGTTCGGGACAGGGGAGAGGTCGGGGAGCTGTTTTTT | CSVRDRGEVGELFF
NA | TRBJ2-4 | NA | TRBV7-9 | TGTGCCAGCAGCTTTACAGGGGAGGTCGGGGACATTCAGTACTTC | CASSFTGEVGDIQYF
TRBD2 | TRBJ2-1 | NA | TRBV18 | TGTGCCAGCTCACCTCGCATAGCGGGGCTACCCTACAATGAGCAGTTCTTC | CASSPRIAGLPYNEQFF
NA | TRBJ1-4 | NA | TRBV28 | TGTGCCAGCAGTTTACCGGGGGAGGTGGAAAAAATGTTTTTT | CASSLPGEVEKMFF
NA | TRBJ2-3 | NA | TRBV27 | TGTGCCAGCAGTTTAATCCGAGCTGGCACAGATACGCAGTATTTT | CASSLIRAGTDTQYF
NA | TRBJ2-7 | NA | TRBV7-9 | TGTTCCAGCAGCTCTCCTCAAGTGCGCCCTAGTTCGTACGAGCAGTACTTC | CSSSSPQVRPSSYEQYF
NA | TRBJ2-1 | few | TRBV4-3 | TGCGCCAGCAGCCAAGATCAAGCGATTCATGAGCAGTTCTTC | CASSQDQAIHEQFF
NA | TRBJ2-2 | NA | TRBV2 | TGTGCCACACACGACAGGCCGAACACCGGGGAGCTGTTTTTT | CATHDRPNTGELFF
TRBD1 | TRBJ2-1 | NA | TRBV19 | TGTGCCAGTAGTATGGCCGGGACAGGTTCCTACAATGAGCAGTTCTTC | CASSMAGTGSYNEQFF
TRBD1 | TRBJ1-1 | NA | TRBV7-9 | TGTGCCAGCAGCACACTTAGGGGGCCCACTGAAGCTTTCTTT | CASSTLRGPTEAFF
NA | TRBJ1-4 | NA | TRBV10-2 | TGCGCCAGCAGCGGAGACCCCAAGATAAAACTGTTTTTT | CASSGDPKIKLFF
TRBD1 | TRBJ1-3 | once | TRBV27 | TGTGCCAGCAGCCTCCGACAGGGAACTGGAAACACCATATATTTT | CASSLRQGTGNTIYF
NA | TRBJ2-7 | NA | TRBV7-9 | TGTGCCAGCAGCAACAACAGGGAGCAGTACTTC | CASSNNREQYF
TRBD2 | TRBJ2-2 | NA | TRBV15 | TGTGCCACTCGGAGGACTAGCGGAAAACAAGAACGGGAGCTGTTTTTT | CATRRTSGKQERELFF
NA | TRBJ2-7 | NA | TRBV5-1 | TGCGCCAGCAGCTTGGAGAGTACTCACGAGCAGTACTTC | CASSLESTHEQYF
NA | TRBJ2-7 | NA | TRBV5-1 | TGCGCCAGCAGGACAGAGCTCTACGAGCAGTACTTC | CASRTELYEQYF
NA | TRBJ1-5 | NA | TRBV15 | TGTGCCACCAAAGGGGATAGCAATCAGCCCCAGCATTTT | CATKGDSNQPQHF
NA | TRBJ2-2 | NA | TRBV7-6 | TGTGCCAGCAGCACCTACAGGGGAGGCACCGGGGAGCTGTTTTTT | CASSTYRGGTGELFF
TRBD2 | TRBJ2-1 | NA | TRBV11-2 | TGTGCCAGCAGCGGCAGAGGGCTAGCGGGGAATGAGCAGTTCTTC | CASSGRGLAGNEQFF
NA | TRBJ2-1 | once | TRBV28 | TGTGCCAGCAGTTTATCTGGGCCGGTTCTCTACAATGAGCAGTTCTTC | CASSLSGPVLYNEQFF
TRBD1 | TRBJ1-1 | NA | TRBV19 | TGTGCCAGTAGTTTTCAGGGGGACACTGAAGCTTTCTTT | CASSFQGDTEAFF
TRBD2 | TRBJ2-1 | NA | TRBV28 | TGTGCCAGCAGCGCGTGGACTAGCGGCAATGAGCAGTTCTTC | CASSAWTSGNEQFF
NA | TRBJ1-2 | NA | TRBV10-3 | TGTGCCATTGCAGGGTCAGCTAACTATGGCTACACCTTC | CAIAGSANYGYTF
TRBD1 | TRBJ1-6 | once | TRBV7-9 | TGTGCCAGCAGCTTAGGGGGACAGGCGGATTCACCCTTCCACTTT | CASSLGGQADSPFHF
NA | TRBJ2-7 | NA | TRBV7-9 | TGTGCCAGCAGCATCCGGGACAACTCCTACGAGCAGTACTTC | CASSIRDNSYEQYF
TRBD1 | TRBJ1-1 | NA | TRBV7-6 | TGTGCCAGCAGCTCTACAGGGGGGATTGAAGCTTTCTTT | CASSSTGGIEAFF
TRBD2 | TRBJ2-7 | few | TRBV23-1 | TGCGCCAGCAGTCCTCCAGAGCGGGGAACCTACGAGCAGTACTTC | CASSPPERGTYEQYF